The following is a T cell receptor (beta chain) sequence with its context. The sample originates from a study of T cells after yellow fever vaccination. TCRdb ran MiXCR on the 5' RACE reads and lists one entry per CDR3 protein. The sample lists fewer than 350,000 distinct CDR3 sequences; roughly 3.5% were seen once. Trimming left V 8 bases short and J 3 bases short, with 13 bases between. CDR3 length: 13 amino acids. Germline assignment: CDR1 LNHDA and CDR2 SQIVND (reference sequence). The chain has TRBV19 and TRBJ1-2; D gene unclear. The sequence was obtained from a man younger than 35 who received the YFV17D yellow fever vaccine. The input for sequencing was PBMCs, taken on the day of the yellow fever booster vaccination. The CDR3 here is CASASQRDYGYTF. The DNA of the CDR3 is TGTGCCAGTGCCTCCCAGAGGGACTATGGCTACACCTTC. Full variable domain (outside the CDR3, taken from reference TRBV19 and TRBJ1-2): DGGITQSPKYLFRKEGQNVTLSCEQNLNHDAMYWYRQDPGQGLRLIYYSQIVNDFQKGDIAEGYSVSREKKESFPLTVTSAQKNPTAFYLCASASQRDYGYTFGSGTRLTVV.